Following are 26 T cell receptor beta chains from one sample sequenced in a study of Ad26.COV2.S vaccination and SARS-CoV-2 variants. TCRdb's table, derived via immunoSEQ multiplex PCR, lists solely in-frame clones and lacks some. The data hold some 640,000 clones, with roughly 90% observed a single time. Sample treatment: some 19 received Ad26.COV2.S at low or high dose, single or two shots; 5 received placebo; per-sample allocation not given. Specimens were obtained on day 63 following the first vaccine or placebo injection. The source material was peripheral blood, sampled in a trial of Ad26.COV2.S vaccine versus placebo. Receptors were obtained from a person aged 18-65 years who received the Ad26.COV2.S COVID-19 vaccine or a placebo.

This chain connects TRBV9 to TRBJ2-5; D may be TRBD2 (6 bases). CDR3 length: 10 amino acids. V lost 7 bases and J lost 9, with 10 bases in between. Germline CDR1 reads SGDLS; CDR2 reads YYNGEE. The DNA of the CDR3 is TGTGCCAGCGGCTCGGGGGCCCAGTACTTC. It translates to CASGSGAQYF.

This CDR3 reads CSVQGLTDTQYF. CDR3 in DNA: TGCAGCGTCCAAGGACTCACAGATACGCAGTATTTT. This chain connects TRBV29-1 to TRBJ2-3; tentatively, D is TRBD2 (5 bases). CDR1 is SQVTM and CDR2 is ANQGSEA in the germline V gene. V was shortened by 6 bases and J by 2 bases, with 9 bases between the two germline ends. The CDR3 contains 12 residues.

The gene calls are TRBV30 and TRBJ1-4, with TRBD1 as a possible D gene (6 bases). Germline loops: CDR1 GTSNPN, CDR2 SVGIG (reference sequence). This CDR3 is built from 12 residues. Trimming removed 3 bases at V and 8 bases at J, with 10 bases between. The CDR3 region has the DNA TGTGCCTGGAGAAGGGGGAGCGAAAAACTGTTTTTT. Translating it yields CAWRRGSEKLFF. Full variable domain (rest looked up from reference TRBV30 and TRBJ1-4): SQTIHQWPATLVQPVGSPLSLECTVEGTSNPNLYWYRQAAGRGLQLLFYSVGIGQISSEVPQNLSASRPQDRQFILSSKKLLLSDSGFYLCAWRRGSEKLFFGSGTQLSVL.

This clone was counted a single time. This sequence joins TRBV27 and TRBJ2-1; possibly TRBD2 for D (6 bases). Trimming removed 5 bases from V and 3 bases from J, with 14 bases in between. Germline V gene data show CDR1 as MNHEY and CDR2 as SMNVEV (reference sequence). The CDR3 consists of 15 residues. In nucleotides, the CDR3 is TGTGCCAGCAGTGGCCGACTAGGCAACTACAATGAGCAGTTCTTC. It yields the protein CASSGRLGNYNEQFF.

For this clone: The same CDR3 arises from other DNA sequences in this sample as well. The rearrangement uses TRBV12-3 or TRBV12-4 and TRBJ2-7; weak D call: TRBD1 (5 bases). CDR3 length: 12 residues. Deletions cut 6 bases from V and 3 bases from J, with 9 bases between. The CDR3: CASSSQGYEQYF. For the CDR3, the DNA is TGTGCCAGCAGCTCCCAGGGCTACGAGCAGTACTTC.

This sequence joins TRBV19 and TRBJ2-7, with D maybe TRBD2 (5 bases). CDR1 and CDR2 from the germline V gene are LNHDA and SQIVND (reference sequence). The CDR3 contains 14 residues. V lost 5 bases and J 0 bases, leaving 11 bases between the germline ends. CDR3 nucleotides: TGTGCCAGTAGTCCAGCGGCGGACTCCTACGAGCAGTACTTC. The encoded protein is CASSPAADSYEQYF.

Concerning this clone itself: In the same sample, other DNA sequences code for this CDR3. The rearrangement joins TRBV27 to TRBJ2-7, with 7 bases aligning to TRBD2. This CDR3 spans 11 amino acids. The germline V gene encodes CDR1 MNHEY and CDR2 SMNVEV (reference sequence). V shed 6 bases and J 4 bases; nucleotides not matched to a gene: 0. This CDR3 is CASRGGYEQYF. Written as DNA, the CDR3 is TGTGCCAGCAGGGGAGGGTACGAGCAGTACTTC.

The rearrangement links TRBV11-3 to TRBJ2-3, with 9 bases aligning to TRBD2. There are 16 residues in the CDR3. V shed 1 base and J 4 bases; nucleotides not matched to a gene: 6. Germline assignment: CDR1 SGHNT and CDR2 YENEEA. The CDR3 region is CASSLGRGGASDTQYF. CDR3 bases: TGTGCCAGCAGCTTAGGGCGCGGGGGGGCGTCAGATACGCAGTATTTT. The full variable domain, rest sourced from reference TRBV11-3 and TRBJ2-3, is EAGVVQSPRYKIIEKKQPVAFWCNPISGHNTLYWYLQNLGQGPELLIRYENEEAVDDSQLPKDRFSAERLKGVDSTLKIQPAELGDSAVYLCASSLGRGGASDTQYFGPGTRLTVL.

The V and J genes are TRBV18 and TRBJ1-1; D call uncertain. The CDR3 spans 15 residues. In germline, CDR1 is KGHSH, CDR2 LQKENI. The germline V and J ends were trimmed by 5 bases and 1 base, with 14 bases remaining between them. CDR3 nucleotide sequence: TGTGCCAGCTCAGAAGCAAGTGGTACGAACACTGAAGCTTTCTTT. Its protein is CASSEASGTNTEAFF.

This rearrangement joins TRBV5-1 to TRBJ2-6; D gene uncertain. V dropped 0 bases and J dropped 1 base, with 5 bases sitting between them. The CDR3 covers 15 residues. Germline lookup yields CDR1 SGHRS and CDR2 YFSETQ. The CDR3: CASSLAGSGANVLTF. The DNA for the CDR3 is TGCGCCAGCAGCTTGGCCGGATCTGGGGCCAACGTCCTGACTTTC. Combining the CDR3 with reference TRBV5-1 and TRBJ2-6 gives the whole variable domain KAGVTQTPRYLIKTRGQQVTLSCSPISGHRSVSWYQQTPGQGLQFLFEYFSETQRNKGNFPGRFSGRQFSNSRSEMNVSTLELGDSALYLCASSLAGSGANVLTFGAGSRLTVL.

V is TRBV29-1 and J is TRBJ1-1, with D perhaps matching TRBD1 (5 bases). Trimming left V 7 bases short and J 1 base short, with 13 bases between. The CDR3 is 13 amino acids. The germline gives CDR1 SQVTM, CDR2 ANQGSEA. The CDR3, as DNA: TGCAGCGCCGTGCTACAGGAGAACACTGAAGCTTTCTTT. Amino acid sequence: CSAVLQENTEAFF.

This chain connects TRBV7-9 to TRBJ1-1; D is perhaps TRBD1 (5 bases). V lost 7 bases and J 6 bases, leaving 9 bases between the germline ends. This CDR3 region has 11 residues. Germline-derived CDR1 and CDR2 are SEHNR and FQNEAQ (reference sequence). CDR3 sequence reads: CASTLGAEAFF. The CDR3 DNA reads as TGTGCCAGCACCCTGGGGGCTGAAGCTTTCTTT. The variable domain in full, completed from reference TRBV7-9 and TRBJ1-1, reads DTGVSQNPRHKITKRGQNVTFRCDPISEHNRLYWYRQTLGQGPEFLTYFQNEAQLEKSRLLSDRFSAERPKGSFSTLEIQRTEQGDSAMYLCASTLGAEAFFGQGTRLTVV.

The chain recombines TRBV29-1 with TRBJ2-1, with D perhaps being TRBD1 or TRBD2 (5 bases each). Per germline, CDR1 SQVTM and CDR2 ANQGSEA. The CDR3 runs 12 residues. V was pared by 5 bases and J by 9 bases, with 14 bases between. CDR3 in amino acids: CSVCQGVAEQFF. Here the CDR3 DNA reads TGCAGCGTTTGTCAGGGAGTGGCTGAGCAGTTCTTC.

The chain joins TRBV12-3 or TRBV12-4 to TRBJ2-1; D unresolved. This CDR3 has 12 residues. V was cut by 0 bases and J by 6 bases, with 3 bases left in between. CDR3 region: CASSLAANEQFF. CDR3 DNA sequence: TGTGCCAGCAGTTTAGCGGCCAATGAGCAGTTCTTC.

The J gene is TRBJ2-5, the V gene TRBV7-7; 15 positions match TRBD2. V was pared by 5 bases and J by 3 bases, with 4 bases of the junction left unmatched. The CDR3 totals 16 residues. Germline V gene lookup returns CDR1 SSHAT and CDR2 FNYEAQ (reference sequence). The CDR3 DNA reads TGTGCCAGCAGCCCCGGGACTAGCGGGGGGAAAGAGACCCAGTACTTC. The encoded protein is CASSPGTSGGKETQYF.

On this clone: In the same sample, other DNA sequences code for this CDR3. V gene TRBV18 combines with J gene TRBJ2-7; D is ambiguous. From germline, CDR1 is KGHSH and CDR2 LQKENI. V was clipped by 3 bases and J by 0 bases, with 3 bases between them. The CDR3 runs to 12 residues. CDR3 sequence (DNA): TGTGCCAGCTCACCGAGCTCCTACGAGCAGTACTTC. Translation gives CASSPSSYEQYF.

This sequence joins TRBV5-1 and TRBJ2-1, with 9 bases fitting TRBD2. Trimming removed 4 bases from V and 9 bases from J; junction bases left unmatched: 11. Germline values: CDR1 SGHRS, CDR2 YFSETQ. There are 15 residues in the CDR3. CDR3 coding DNA: TGCGCCAGCAGCACCTCTAGCGGGATCTGGGGTGAGCAGTTCTTC. Amino acid sequence: CASSTSSGIWGEQFF.

This clone was recorded once. This sequence joins TRBV12-3 or TRBV12-4 and TRBJ2-1; D gene uncertain. Between the trimmed V and J ends, which lost 3 bases and 3 bases, there was a span of 6 bases. The CDR3 covers 13 residues. CDR3 sequence (DNA): TGTGCCAGCAGTTTGTTAGACTACAATGAGCAGTTCTTC. Encoded protein: CASSLLDYNEQFF.

Of note for this clone: Other nucleotide sequences in the sample specify the same CDR3. This chain links TRBV18 with TRBJ2-7; TRBD2 matches 8 bases. CDR1 is KGHSH and CDR2 is LQKENI in the germline V gene. With V trimmed by 3 bases and J by 2 bases, 3 bases remained unmatched. The CDR3 loop spans 14 amino acids. The CDR3 coding sequence is TGTGCCAGCTCACCTCTAGCGGGTACCTACGAGCAGTACTTC. Encoded protein: CASSPLAGTYEQYF.

The rearrangement joins TRBV30 to TRBJ1-3; no clear D. V lost 1 base and J 0 bases, leaving 10 bases between the germline ends. The germline V gene has CDR1 GTSNPN and CDR2 SVGIG (reference sequence). The CDR3 contains 15 residues. The chain's CDR3 is CAWSGRLVSGNTIYF. CDR3 sequence (DNA): TGTGCCTGGAGTGGACGGCTTGTCTCTGGAAACACCATATATTTT.

This clone was found a few times. The genes are TRBV27 and TRBJ1-6; D not resolved. The CDR3 is 13 residues long. From germline, CDR1 is MNHEY and CDR2 SMNVEV (reference sequence). Trimming removed 3 bases from V and 7 bases from J, with 7 bases in between. CDR3 sequence: CASSFAGNSPLHF. CDR3 nucleotide sequence: TGTGCCAGCAGTTTTGCGGGGAATTCACCCCTCCACTTT.

The chain joins TRBV15 to TRBJ2-3; D remains ambiguous. Trimming shortened V by 2 bases and J by 4 bases, and 7 bases separated the two germline ends. The germline CDR1 and CDR2 sequences are LNHNV and YYDKDF (reference sequence). There are 13 residues in the CDR3. The CDR3 sequence is CATSRSGPDTQYF. For the CDR3, the DNA is TGTGCCACCAGCAGAAGTGGACCAGATACGCAGTATTTT.

In its sample, this clone was seen a few times. V gene TRBV30 combines with J gene TRBJ1-1; D is ambiguous. CDR1 and CDR2 (germline): GTSNPN, SVGIG (reference sequence). V gave up 5 bases and J gave up 5 bases, with 18 bases separating them. CDR3 size: 14 residues. CDR3 in DNA: TGTGCCTGGTCCATACGGCGGTTGGAGACTGAAGCTTTCTTT. It translates to CAWSIRRLETEAFF.

The chain is built from TRBV9 and TRBJ1-4, with D hard to call. The CDR3 consists of 14 residues. V was shortened by 0 bases and J by 3 bases, with 6 bases between the two germline ends. From germline, CDR1 is SGDLS and CDR2 YYNGEE. The CDR3 reads CASSVGTSNEKLFF. The CDR3 bases are TGTGCCAGCAGCGTAGGAACGTCTAATGAAAAACTGTTTTTT.

CDR3: CASSEGRGNTIYF. The CDR3 DNA sequence: TGCGCCAGCAGTGAGGGCAGGGGAAACACCATATATTTT. The rearrangement links TRBV10-2 to TRBJ1-3; D is undetermined. Germline V gene lookup returns CDR1 WSHSY and CDR2 SAAADI. This CDR3 has 13 residues. V gave up 2 bases and J gave up 4 bases, with 6 bases separating them.

The genes are TRBV19 and TRBJ2-1; 10 bases map to TRBD2. V shed 4 bases and J 4 bases; nucleotides not matched to a gene: 7. The length of the CDR3 is 16 residues. Germline assignment: CDR1 LNHDA and CDR2 SQIVND (reference sequence). The CDR3 loop reads CASSTGGLAVYNEQFF. As DNA, the CDR3 is TGTGCCAGTAGTACCGGCGGACTAGCGGTGTACAATGAGCAGTTCTTC. Based on the CDR3 plus reference TRBV19 and TRBJ2-1, the full variable domain is DGGITQSPKYLFRKEGQNVTLSCEQNLNHDAMYWYRQDPGQGLRLIYYSQIVNDFQKGDIAEGYSVSREKKESFPLTVTSAQKNPTAFYLCASSTGGLAVYNEQFFGPGTRLTVL.